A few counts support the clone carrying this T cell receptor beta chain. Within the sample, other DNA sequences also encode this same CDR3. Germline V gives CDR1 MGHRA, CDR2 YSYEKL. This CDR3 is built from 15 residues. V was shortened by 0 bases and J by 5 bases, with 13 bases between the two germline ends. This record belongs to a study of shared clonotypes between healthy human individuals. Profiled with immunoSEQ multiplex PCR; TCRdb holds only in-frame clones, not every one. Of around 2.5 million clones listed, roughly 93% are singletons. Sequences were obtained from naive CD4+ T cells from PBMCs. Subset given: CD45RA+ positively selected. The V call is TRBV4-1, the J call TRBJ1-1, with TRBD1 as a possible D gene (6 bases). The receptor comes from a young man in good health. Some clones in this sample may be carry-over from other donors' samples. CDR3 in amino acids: CASSQDPQGRTEAFF. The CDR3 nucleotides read TGCGCCAGCAGCCAAGATCCTCAGGGGAGGACTGAAGCTTTCTTT.